Described below is a single T cell receptor (beta chain) sequence and its context. Its target is not known. The CDR3 is 15 residues long. CDR1 is MGHRA, CDR2 YSYEKL, per germline. This record belongs to a study of blood T cells in healthy people across ages. Study details: About one barcoded TCR beta cDNA was captured per two T cells.

Whole-study results and caveats: With age, beta diversity per million T cells declined roughly linearly, significantly by 40. When set beside aged donors, long-lived donors presented more naive CD4+ cells and higher diversity.

Together with a sample-barcoded 5' primer, a J-beta primer mix was included in a second PCR lasting roughly 6 to 12 cycles. Sequencing recovered at least 2.5 million CDR3-containing paired-end reads from each sample. TCRdb redid the calling of the 5' RACE reads with MiXCR, one entry per CDR3 protein. This table holds roughly 1.9 million distinct CDR3 sequences, approximately 39% found once. The chain has TRBV4-1 and TRBJ2-7; weak D call: TRBD2 (5 bases). The DNA end lines up better with TRBJ2-5; the J call may be wrong. The specimen sequenced was blood. This clonotype was obtained from a human donor in good health. The CDR3 sequence: CASSPMTTTPETQYF. For the CDR3, the DNA is TGCGCCAGCAGCCCTATGACTACCACCCCTGAGACCCAGTACTTC.